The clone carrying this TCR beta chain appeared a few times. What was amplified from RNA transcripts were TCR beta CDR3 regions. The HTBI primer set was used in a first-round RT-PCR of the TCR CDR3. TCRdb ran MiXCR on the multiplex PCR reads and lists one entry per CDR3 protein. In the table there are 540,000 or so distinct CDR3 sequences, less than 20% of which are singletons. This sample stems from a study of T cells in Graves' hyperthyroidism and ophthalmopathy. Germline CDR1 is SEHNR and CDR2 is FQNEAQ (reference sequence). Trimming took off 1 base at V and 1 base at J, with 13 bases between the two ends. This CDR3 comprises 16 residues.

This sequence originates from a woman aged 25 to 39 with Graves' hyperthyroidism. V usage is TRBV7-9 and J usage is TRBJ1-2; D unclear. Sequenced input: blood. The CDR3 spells CASSLGLQQYNYGYTF. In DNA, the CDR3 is TGTGCCAGCAGCTTAGGTCTACAGCAGTATAACTATGGCTACACCTTC.